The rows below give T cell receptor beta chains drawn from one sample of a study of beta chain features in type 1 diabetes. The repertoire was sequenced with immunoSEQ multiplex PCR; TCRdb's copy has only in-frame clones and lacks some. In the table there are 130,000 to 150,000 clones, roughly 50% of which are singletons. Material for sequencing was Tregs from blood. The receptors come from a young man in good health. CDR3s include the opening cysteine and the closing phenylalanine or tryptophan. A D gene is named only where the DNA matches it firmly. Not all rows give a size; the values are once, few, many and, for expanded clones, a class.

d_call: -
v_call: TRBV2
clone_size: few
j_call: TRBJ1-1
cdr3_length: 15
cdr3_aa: CASSEWTVMNTEAFF
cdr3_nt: TGTGCCAGCAGTGAGTGGACAGTCATGAACACTGAAGCTTTCTTT

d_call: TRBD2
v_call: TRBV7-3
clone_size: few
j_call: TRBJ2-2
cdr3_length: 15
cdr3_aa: CASSLLAAGTGELFF
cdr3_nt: TGTGCCAGCAGCTTACTAGCGGCGGGTACCGGGGAGCTGTTTTTT

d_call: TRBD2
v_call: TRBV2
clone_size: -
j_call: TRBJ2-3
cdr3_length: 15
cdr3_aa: CASSELAGATDTQYF
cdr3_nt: TGTGCCAGCAGTGAACTAGCGGGGGCCACAGATACGCAGTATTTT

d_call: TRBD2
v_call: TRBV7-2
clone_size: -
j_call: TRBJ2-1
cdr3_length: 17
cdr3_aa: CASSFTGTRVIYNEQFF
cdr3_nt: TGTGCCAGCAGCTTCACCGGGACTAGGGTGATATACAATGAGCAGTTCTTC

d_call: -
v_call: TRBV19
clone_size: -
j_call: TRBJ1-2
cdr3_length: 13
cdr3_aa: CASSPRADYGYTF
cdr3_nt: TGTGCCAGTAGCCCCAGGGCGGACTATGGCTACACCTTC

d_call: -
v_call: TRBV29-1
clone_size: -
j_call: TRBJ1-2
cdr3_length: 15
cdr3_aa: CSVLAPGRRRYGYTF
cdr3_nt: TGCAGCGTCCTTGCGCCAGGGAGGAGGCGCTATGGCTACACCTTC

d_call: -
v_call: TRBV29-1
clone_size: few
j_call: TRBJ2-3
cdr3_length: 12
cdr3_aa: CSVGVDTDTQYF
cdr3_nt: TGCAGCGTTGGTGTAGACACAGATACGCAGTATTTT

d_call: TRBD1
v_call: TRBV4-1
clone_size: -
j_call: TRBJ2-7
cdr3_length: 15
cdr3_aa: CASSQGTGDPYEQYF
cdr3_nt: TGCGCCAGCAGCCAAGGGACAGGGGATCCCTACGAGCAGTACTTC

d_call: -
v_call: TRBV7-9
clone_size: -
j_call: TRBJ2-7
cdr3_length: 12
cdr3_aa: CASSLSSYEQYF
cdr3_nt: TGTGCCAGCAGCTTATCGTCCTACGAGCAGTACTTC

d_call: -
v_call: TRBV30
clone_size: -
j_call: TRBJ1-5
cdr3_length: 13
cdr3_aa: CAGSGGLDQPQHF
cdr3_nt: TGTGCCGGGTCCGGGGGACTCGATCAGCCCCAGCATTTT

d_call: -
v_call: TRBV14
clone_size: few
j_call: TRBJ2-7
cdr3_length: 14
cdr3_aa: CASSQSGRGYEQYF
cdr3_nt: TGTGCCAGCAGCCAAAGTGGCCGGGGTTACGAGCAGTACTTC

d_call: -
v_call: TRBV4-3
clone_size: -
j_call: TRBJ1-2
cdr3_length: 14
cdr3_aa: CASSQAGTFYGYTF
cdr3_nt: TGCGCCAGCAGCCAAGCCGGGACATTCTATGGCTACACCTTC

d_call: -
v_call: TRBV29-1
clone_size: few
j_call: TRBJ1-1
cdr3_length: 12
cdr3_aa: CSVRPSAAEAFF
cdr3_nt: TGCAGCGTGAGACCGTCTGCGGCTGAAGCTTTCTTT

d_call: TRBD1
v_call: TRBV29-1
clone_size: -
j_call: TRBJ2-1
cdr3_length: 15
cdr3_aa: CSAHRGTSSYNEQFF
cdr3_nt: TGCAGCGCCCACAGGGGTACGAGCTCCTACAATGAGCAGTTCTTC

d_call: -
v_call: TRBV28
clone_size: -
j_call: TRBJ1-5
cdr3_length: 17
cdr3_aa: CASRQGRWSLRNQPQHF
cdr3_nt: TGTGCCAGCCGTCAGGGGCGCTGGTCTTTAAGGAATCAGCCCCAGCATTTT

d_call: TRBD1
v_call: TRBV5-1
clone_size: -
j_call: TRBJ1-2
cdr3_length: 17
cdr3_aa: CASSLGDRDWRGYGYTF
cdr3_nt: TGCGCCAGCAGCTTGGGGGACAGGGACTGGAGGGGCTATGGCTACACCTTC

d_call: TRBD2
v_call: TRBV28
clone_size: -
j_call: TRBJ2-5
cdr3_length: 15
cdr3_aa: CASSSLAGGPREQYF
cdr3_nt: TGTGCCAGCAGTTCCCTAGCGGGAGGGCCGAGGGAGCAGTACTTC

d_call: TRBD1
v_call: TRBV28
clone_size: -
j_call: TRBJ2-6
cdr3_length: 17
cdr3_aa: CASSFPGTGVGANVLTF
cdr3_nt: TGTGCCAGCAGTTTCCCCGGGACAGGGGTTGGGGCCAACGTCCTGACTTTC

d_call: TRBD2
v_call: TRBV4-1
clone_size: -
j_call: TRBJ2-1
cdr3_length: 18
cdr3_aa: CASSRQTSGGTVYNEQFF
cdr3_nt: TGCGCCAGCAGCCGCCAGACTAGCGGGGGGACAGTCTACAATGAGCAGTTCTTC

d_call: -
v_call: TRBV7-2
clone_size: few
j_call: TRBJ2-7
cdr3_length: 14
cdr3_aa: CASSSTSGSYEQYF
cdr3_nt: TGTGCCAGCAGCTCTACTAGTGGGAGCTACGAGCAGTACTTC

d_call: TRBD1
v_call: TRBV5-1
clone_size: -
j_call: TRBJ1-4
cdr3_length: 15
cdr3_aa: CASSLAGQANEKLFF
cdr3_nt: TGCGCCAGCAGCTTGGCCGGACAGGCGAATGAAAAACTGTTTTTT

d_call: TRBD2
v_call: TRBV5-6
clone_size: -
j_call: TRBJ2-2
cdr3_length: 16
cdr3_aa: CASSRTPGRFTGELFF
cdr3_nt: TGTGCCAGCAGCCGGACGCCCGGGAGGTTCACCGGGGAGCTGTTTTTT

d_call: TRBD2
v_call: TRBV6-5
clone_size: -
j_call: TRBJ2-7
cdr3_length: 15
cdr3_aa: CASSYSTSGSYEQYF
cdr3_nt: TGTGCCAGCAGTTACTCGACTAGCGGGAGTTACGAGCAGTACTTC

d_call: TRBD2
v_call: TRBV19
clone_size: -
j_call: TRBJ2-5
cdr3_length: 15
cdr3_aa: CASSLRLAGRETQYF
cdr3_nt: TGTGCCAGTAGTCTACGACTAGCGGGGAGGGAGACCCAGTACTTC

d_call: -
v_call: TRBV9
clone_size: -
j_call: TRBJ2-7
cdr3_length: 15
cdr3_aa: CASSVSSQFSYEQYF
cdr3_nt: TGTGCCAGCAGCGTCAGTAGCCAATTCTCCTACGAGCAGTACTTC

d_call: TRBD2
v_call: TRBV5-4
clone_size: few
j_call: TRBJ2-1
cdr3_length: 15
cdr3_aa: CASSLSSGLDGGQFF
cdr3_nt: TGTGCCAGCAGCTTGTCTAGCGGGTTAGATGGGGGGCAGTTCTTC

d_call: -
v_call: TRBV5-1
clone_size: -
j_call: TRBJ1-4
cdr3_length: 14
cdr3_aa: CASSGGVRGEKLFF
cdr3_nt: TGCGCCAGCAGCGGCGGGGTTCGAGGCGAAAAACTGTTTTTT

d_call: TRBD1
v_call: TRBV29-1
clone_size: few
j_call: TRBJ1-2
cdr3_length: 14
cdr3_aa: CSAEQGASNYGYTF
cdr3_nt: TGCAGCGCAGAACAGGGGGCTTCTAACTATGGCTACACCTTC

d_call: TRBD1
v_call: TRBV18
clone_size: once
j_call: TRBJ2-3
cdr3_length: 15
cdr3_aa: CASSPWDRATDTQYF
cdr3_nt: TGTGCCAGCTCACCCTGGGACAGAGCCACAGATACGCAGTATTTT

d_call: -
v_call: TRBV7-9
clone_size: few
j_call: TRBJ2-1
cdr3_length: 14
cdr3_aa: CASSLAGGVNEQFF
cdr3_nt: TGTGCCAGCAGCTTAGCGGGCGGGGTCAATGAGCAGTTCTTC

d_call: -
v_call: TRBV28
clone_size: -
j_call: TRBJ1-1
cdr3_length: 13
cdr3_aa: CASSPRRVTEAFF
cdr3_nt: TGTGCCAGCAGTCCTAGGAGAGTCACTGAAGCTTTCTTT

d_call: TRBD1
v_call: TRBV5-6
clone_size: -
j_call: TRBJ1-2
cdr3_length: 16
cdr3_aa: CASSTIPGQGTGGYTF
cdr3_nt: TGTGCCAGCAGCACCATTCCGGGACAGGGAACAGGAGGCTACACCTTC

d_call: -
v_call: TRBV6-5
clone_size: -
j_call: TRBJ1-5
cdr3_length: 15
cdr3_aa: CASSYAGDSNQPQHF
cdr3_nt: TGTGCCAGCAGTTATGCAGGGGATAGCAATCAGCCCCAGCATTTT

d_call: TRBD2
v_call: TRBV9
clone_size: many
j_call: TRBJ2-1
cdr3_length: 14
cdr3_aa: CAGREGGQYNEQFF
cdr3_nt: TGTGCCGGGCGGGAGGGTGGCCAATACAATGAGCAGTTCTTC

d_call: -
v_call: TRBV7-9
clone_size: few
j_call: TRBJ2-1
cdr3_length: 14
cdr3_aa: CASSSNRVANEQFF
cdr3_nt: TGTGCCAGCAGCTCGAACAGGGTCGCCAATGAGCAGTTCTTC

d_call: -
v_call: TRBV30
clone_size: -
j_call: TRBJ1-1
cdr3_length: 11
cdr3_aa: CAWREGTEAFF
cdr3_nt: TGTGCCTGGAGGGAGGGGACTGAAGCTTTCTTT

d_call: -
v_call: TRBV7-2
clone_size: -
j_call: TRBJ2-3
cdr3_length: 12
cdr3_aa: CASRQITDTQYF
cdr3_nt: TGTGCCAGCCGCCAGATCACAGATACGCAGTATTTT

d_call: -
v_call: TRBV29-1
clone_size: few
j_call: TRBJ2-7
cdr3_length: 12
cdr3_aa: CSVLGVSYEQYF
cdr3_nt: TGCAGCGTCTTGGGCGTCTCCTACGAGCAGTACTTC

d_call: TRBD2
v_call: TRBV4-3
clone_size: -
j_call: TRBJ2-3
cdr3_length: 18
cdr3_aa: CASSQVILGLGKTDTQYF
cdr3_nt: TGCGCCAGCAGCCAAGTGATCCTCGGACTAGGAAAAACAGATACGCAGTATTTT

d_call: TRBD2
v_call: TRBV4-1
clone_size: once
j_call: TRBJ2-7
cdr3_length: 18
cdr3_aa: CASSLGLAGGSTRQEQYF
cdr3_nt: TGCGCCAGCAGCCTCGGACTAGCGGGGGGGAGCACCCGCCAGGAGCAGTACTTC

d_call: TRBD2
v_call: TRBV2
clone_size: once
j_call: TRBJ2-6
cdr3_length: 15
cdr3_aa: CASRGTRYGANVLTF
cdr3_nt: TGTGCCAGCAGGGGGACTAGATATGGGGCCAACGTCCTGACTTTC

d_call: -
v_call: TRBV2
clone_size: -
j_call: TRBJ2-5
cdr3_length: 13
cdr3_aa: CASSETPRETQYF
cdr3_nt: TGTGCCAGCAGTGAGACTCCTCGGGAGACCCAGTACTTC

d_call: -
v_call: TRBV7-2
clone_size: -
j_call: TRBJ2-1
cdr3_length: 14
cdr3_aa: CASSPRERTDEQFF
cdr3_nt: TGTGCCAGCAGCCCCCGGGAGAGGACCGATGAGCAGTTCTTC

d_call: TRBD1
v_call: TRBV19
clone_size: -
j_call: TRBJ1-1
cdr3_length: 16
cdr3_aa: CASSITPGTVNTEAFF
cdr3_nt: TGTGCCAGTAGTATAACCCCAGGGACAGTGAACACTGAAGCTTTCTTT

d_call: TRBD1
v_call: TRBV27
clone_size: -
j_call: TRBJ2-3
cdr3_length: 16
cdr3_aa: CASSLQSGTGGDTQYF
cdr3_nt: TGTGCCAGCAGTTTACAGTCGGGGACAGGAGGGGATACGCAGTATTTT

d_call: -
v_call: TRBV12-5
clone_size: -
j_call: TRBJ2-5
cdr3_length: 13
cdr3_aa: CASGLVPRETQYF
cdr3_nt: TGTGCTAGTGGTTTGGTACCCAGAGAGACCCAGTACTTC

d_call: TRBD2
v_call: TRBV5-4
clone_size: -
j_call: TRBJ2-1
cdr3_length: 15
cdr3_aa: CASSATSGMYNEQFF
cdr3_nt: TGTGCCAGCAGCGCGACTAGCGGGATGTACAATGAGCAGTTCTTC

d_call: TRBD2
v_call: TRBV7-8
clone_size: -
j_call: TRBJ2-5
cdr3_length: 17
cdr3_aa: CASSLFFAGVPKETQYF
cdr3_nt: TGTGCCAGCAGCTTATTTTTTGCGGGAGTCCCCAAAGAGACCCAGTACTTC

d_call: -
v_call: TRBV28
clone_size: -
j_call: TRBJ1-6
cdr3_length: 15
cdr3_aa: CASDLGSSYNSPLHF
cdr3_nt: TGTGCCAGCGATTTGGGGAGCTCCTATAATTCACCCCTCCACTTT

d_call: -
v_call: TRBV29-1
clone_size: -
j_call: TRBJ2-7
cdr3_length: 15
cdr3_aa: CSVDVQRAYSYEQYF
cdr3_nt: TGCAGCGTTGACGTCCAGCGGGCTTACTCCTACGAGCAGTACTTC

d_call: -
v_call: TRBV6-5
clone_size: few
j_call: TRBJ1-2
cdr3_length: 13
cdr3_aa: CASSYSRGYGYTF
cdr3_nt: TGTGCCAGCAGTTACTCGAGGGGGTATGGCTACACCTTC

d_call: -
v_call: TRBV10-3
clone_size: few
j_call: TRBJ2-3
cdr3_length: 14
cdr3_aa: CAISEEGGTDTQYF
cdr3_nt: TGTGCCATCAGTGAGGAGGGAGGTACAGATACGCAGTATTTT

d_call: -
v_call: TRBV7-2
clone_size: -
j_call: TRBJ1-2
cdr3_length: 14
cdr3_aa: CASSLDRANYGYTF
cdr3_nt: TGTGCCAGCAGCTTAGATCGAGCCAACTATGGCTACACCTTC

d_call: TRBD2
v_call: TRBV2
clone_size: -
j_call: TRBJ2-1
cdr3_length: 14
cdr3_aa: CATRPGLAGGEQFF
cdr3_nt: TGTGCCACCAGACCGGGACTAGCGGGGGGGGAGCAGTTCTTC

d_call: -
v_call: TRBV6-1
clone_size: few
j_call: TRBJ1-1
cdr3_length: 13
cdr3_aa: CARPAEDHTEAFF
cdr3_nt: TGTGCCAGACCGGCCGAGGATCACACTGAAGCTTTCTTT

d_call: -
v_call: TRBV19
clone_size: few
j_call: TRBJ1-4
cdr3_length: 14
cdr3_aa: CASSIRQENEKLFF
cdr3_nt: TGTGCCAGTAGTATTCGACAAGAGAATGAAAAACTGTTTTTT